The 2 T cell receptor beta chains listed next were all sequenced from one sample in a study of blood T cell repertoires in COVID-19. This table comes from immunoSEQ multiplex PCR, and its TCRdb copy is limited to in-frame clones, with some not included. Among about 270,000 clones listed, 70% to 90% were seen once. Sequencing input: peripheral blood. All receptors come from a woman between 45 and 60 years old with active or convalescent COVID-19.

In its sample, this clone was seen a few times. DNA of the CDR3: TGTGCCAGCAGCCTGGACAGCCGGGGCTACACCTTC. It yields the protein CASSLDSRGYTF. The chain carries TRBV3-1 (or the pseudogene TRBV3-2) and TRBJ1-2; D may be TRBD1 (6 bases). V shed 4 bases and J shed 8 bases, with 11 bases lying between them. Germline CDR1 and CDR2: LGHDT and YNNKEL (reference sequence). CDR3 length: 12 amino acids.

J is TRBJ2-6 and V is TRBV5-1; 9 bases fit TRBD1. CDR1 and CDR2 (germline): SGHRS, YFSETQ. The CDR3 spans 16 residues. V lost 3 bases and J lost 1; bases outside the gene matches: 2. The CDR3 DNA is TGCGCCAGCAGCTCCGGGACAGGGTCTGGGGCCAACGTCCTGACTTTC. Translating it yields CASSSGTGSGANVLTF.